This is a list of T cell receptor beta chains from one sample in a study of control samples from healthy donors and cancer patients. Produced via immunoSEQ multiplex PCR; TCRdb's table is partial and in-frame only. Altogether tens of thousands of clones are present, about 88% being singletons, with the ten largest covering around 5.7%. Sequencing used blood. The origin of the receptors is a woman in her forties or fifties in good health. CDR3s include the opening cysteine and the closing phenylalanine or tryptophan. Fields, in order: clone size, J gene, V gene, D gene, CDR3 protein, CDR3 DNA. D genes are given only for firm matches. Expanded clones are given a class, and other clones once, few, many or no size at all.

. | TRBJ1-1 | TRBV14 | TRBD1 | CASSRRTGLNTEAFF | TGTGCCAGCAGCCGCCGGACAGGGTTGAACACTGAAGCTTTCTTT
. | TRBJ2-3 | TRBV2 | TRBD2 | CASNSGLAGGTQYF | TGTGCCAGCAATTCGGGACTAGCGGGGGGGACGCAGTATTTT
. | TRBJ2-7 | TRBV5-1 | . | CASSGGTAYEQYF | TGCGCCAGCAGCGGGGGGACAGCCTACGAGCAGTACTTC
. | TRBJ2-3 | TRBV10-3 | TRBD1 | CASRTGGIDTQYF | TGTGCCTCTCGGACAGGGGGGATAGATACGCAGTATTTT
. | TRBJ1-4 | TRBV2 | TRBD1 | CASRARTGGEKLFF | TGTGCCAGCCGGGCGAGGACAGGGGGGGAAAAACTGTTTTTT
. | TRBJ1-2 | TRBV12-3/TRBV12-4 | TRBD1 | CASKKGANGYTF | TGTGCCAGCAAAAAGGGGGCAAACGGCTACACCTTC
. | TRBJ1-1 | TRBV30 | . | CAWRQGNTEAFF | TGTGCCTGGAGACAGGGGAACACTGAAGCTTTCTTT
. | TRBJ1-2 | TRBV11-2 | TRBD1 | CASSFIGGTGAGGYTF | TGTGCCAGCAGCTTTATTGGCGGGACAGGGGCGGGAGGCTACACCTTC
. | TRBJ2-1 | TRBV4-2 | . | CASSQLGDNEQFF | TGTGCCAGCAGCCAGCTAGGGGACAATGAGCAGTTCTTC
. | TRBJ1-1 | TRBV6-6 | TRBD1 | CASSYGQEEAFF | TGTGCCAGCAGTTACGGACAGGAAGAAGCTTTCTTT
once | TRBJ2-3 | TRBV6-5 | . | CASTVTVTDTQYF | TGTGCCAGCACAGTGACAGTCACAGATACGCAGTATTTT
. | TRBJ1-6 | TRBV18 | . | CASSSTPPANNSPLHF | TGTGCCAGCTCATCCACACCCCCCGCCAATAATTCACCCCTCCACTTT
. | TRBJ1-2 | TRBV7-9 | . | CASSLEPGHYGYTF | TGTGCCAGCAGCTTAGAGCCAGGTCATTATGGCTACACCTTC
. | TRBJ1-1 | TRBV11-2 | . | CASSLTRLNTEAFF | TGTGCCAGCAGCTTAACCCGCTTGAACACTGAAGCTTTCTTT
. | TRBJ1-1 | TRBV6-6 | . | CASSRETGNTEAFF | TGTGCCAGCAGCCGCGAGACAGGGAACACTGAAGCTTTCTTT
. | TRBJ2-7 | TRBV19 | . | CASSTRETWAEQYF | TGTGCCAGTAGTACGCGGGAAACTTGGGCCGAGCAGTACTTC
many | TRBJ1-6 | TRBV6-5 | TRBD1 | CASTKQGARPLHF | TGTGCCAGCACCAAACAGGGGGCTAGACCCCTCCACTTT
. | TRBJ2-1 | TRBV5-4 | . | CASSGSVEQFF | TGTGCCAGCAGCGGGAGCGTTGAGCAGTTCTTC
. | TRBJ2-3 | TRBV12-3/TRBV12-4 | . | CASSLVHTQYF | TGTGCCAGCAGTTTAGTACATACGCAGTATTTT
. | TRBJ1-5 | TRBV4-1 | . | CASSQVSRVNQPQHF | TGCGCCAGCAGCCAAGTTTCCCGGGTCAATCAGCCCCAGCATTTT
. | TRBJ1-6 | TRBV27 | . | CASSLFKGAKGSPLHF | TGTGCCAGCAGTTTATTTAAAGGAGCTAAGGGGTCACCCCTCCACTTT
. | TRBJ1-2 | TRBV6-1 | . | CASSERDGYTF | TGTGCCAGCAGTGAAAGGGATGGCTACACCTTC
. | TRBJ1-1 | TRBV20-1 | . | CSAWLNTEAFF | TGCAGTGCCTGGTTGAACACTGAAGCTTTCTTT
. | TRBJ2-3 | TRBV5-1 | . | CASLLVGTDTQYF | TGCGCCAGCCTCCTAGTGGGCACAGATACGCAGTATTTT
. | TRBJ2-7 | TRBV6-2/TRBV6-3 | . | CASSPVSYEQYF | TGTGCCAGCAGCCCAGTCTCCTACGAGCAGTACTTC
. | TRBJ1-3 | TRBV7-9 | . | CASSLTARPGNTIYF | TGTGCCAGCAGCCTAACGGCACGTCCTGGAAACACCATATATTTT
. | TRBJ2-3 | TRBV5-6 | TRBD1 | CASSTPGTEAADTQYF | TGTGCCAGCAGTACCCCCGGGACAGAAGCCGCAGATACGCAGTATTTT
. | TRBJ2-3 | TRBV7-9 | . | CASRSTGTDTQYF | TGTGCCAGCAGATCTACAGGGACAGATACGCAGTATTTT
. | TRBJ2-1 | TRBV6-1 | . | CASSGMTRSSYNEQFF | TGTGCCAGCAGTGGGATGACCCGGAGCTCCTACAATGAGCAGTTCTTC
. | TRBJ2-1 | TRBV24-1 | . | CATSDSRLASRNEQFF | TGTGCCACCAGTGACTCTCGGCTAGCGAGTCGTAATGAGCAGTTCTTC
. | TRBJ2-7 | TRBV2 | TRBD2 | CASRGGLAGPQQYF | TGTGCCAGCAGGGGAGGACTAGCGGGGCCGCAGCAGTACTTC
. | TRBJ2-3 | TRBV3-1/TRBV3-2 | TRBD2 | CASSRASGSTDTQYF | TGTGCCAGCAGCCGTGCTAGCGGGAGCACAGATACGCAGTATTTT
. | TRBJ2-1 | TRBV4-1 | TRBD2 | CASSPSSGGAEHEQFF | TGCGCCAGCAGCCCGTCTAGCGGGGGGGCCGAACATGAGCAGTTCTTC
. | TRBJ1-5 | TRBV10-2 | . | CASNPGQYQPQHF | TGCGCCAGCAACCCTGGACAGTATCAGCCCCAGCATTTT
. | TRBJ2-5 | TRBV2 | . | CASSKVETQYF | TGTGCCAGCTCAAAGGTGGAGACCCAGTACTTC
. | TRBJ1-4 | TRBV3-1/TRBV3-2 | . | CASRTQGAEKLFF | TGTGCCAGCCGCACACAAGGAGCGGAAAAACTGTTTTTT
. | TRBJ1-3 | TRBV6-1 | . | CASSDGFSGNTIYF | TGTGCCAGCAGTGACGGGTTCTCTGGAAACACCATATATTTT
. | TRBJ1-6 | TRBV7-8 | . | CASSLRDQRSPLHF | TGTGCCAGCAGCTTGAGGGATCAGCGGTCACCCCTCCACTTT
. | TRBJ1-2 | TRBV5-6 | . | CATQLGATYGYTF | TGTGCCACCCAGCTTGGGGCCACTTATGGCTACACCTTC
. | TRBJ1-1 | TRBV3-1/TRBV3-2 | . | CASSRKVSGGTEAFF | TGTGCCAGCAGCCGGAAGGTATCGGGCGGCACTGAAGCTTTCTTT
. | TRBJ1-2 | TRBV5-4 | TRBD1 | CASSFRTGQINYGYTF | TGTGCCAGCAGCTTTAGAACGGGACAGATAAACTATGGCTACACCTTC
. | TRBJ1-6 | TRBV3-1/TRBV3-2 | . | CASSQANNSPLHF | TGTGCCAGCAGCCAAGCTAATAATTCACCCCTCCACTTT
. | TRBJ1-1 | TRBV19 | . | CASSSTAFNTEAFF | TGTGCCAGTAGTTCGACAGCCTTTAACACTGAAGCTTTCTTT
. | TRBJ2-4 | TRBV27 | . | CASSLTGFDIQYF | TGTGCCAGCAGTTTAACAGGGTTTGACATTCAGTACTTC
. | TRBJ1-1 | TRBV5-1 | . | CASSFILGAGIKNTEAFF | TGCGCCAGCAGCTTCATTTTAGGCGCGGGGATCAAGAACACTGAAGCTTTCTTT
. | TRBJ1-3 | TRBV2 | . | CASSEIGGENTIYF | TGTGCCAGCAGTGAAATTGGGGGTGAAAACACCATATATTTT
. | TRBJ1-2 | TRBV2 | TRBD1 | CASRRQGNYGYTF | TGTGCCAGCAGACGACAGGGAAACTATGGCTACACCTTC
. | TRBJ1-1 | TRBV18 | . | CASSLGVGTEAFF | TGTGCCAGCTCACTGGGTGTCGGCACTGAAGCTTTCTTT
. | TRBJ1-4 | TRBV2 | . | CASSEGALGDEKLFF | TGTGCCAGCAGTGAGGGTGCCCTGGGGGATGAAAAACTGTTTTTT
few | TRBJ2-7 | TRBV10-1 | TRBD1 | CASSGTGINF | TGCGCCAGCAGTGGGACAGGGATCAACTTC
. | TRBJ2-2 | TRBV11-3 | TRBD1 | CASSLGETGITGELFF | TGTGCCAGCAGCTTAGGGGAGACAGGGATCACCGGGGAGCTGTTTTTT
. | TRBJ1-1 | TRBV6-5 | TRBD1 | CASSTGQGTLEAFF | TGTGCCAGCAGTACGGGACAGGGGACATTAGAAGCTTTCTTT
. | TRBJ2-2 | TRBV14 | TRBD1 | CASSQTGTGYTGELFF | TGTGCCAGCAGCCAAACCGGGACAGGGTACACCGGGGAGCTGTTTTTT